This T cell receptor (beta chain) was retrieved from a study of identical twins. General study points: There was more out-of-frame TCR alpha sharing in monozygotic twins than models estimated. Low generation probability was overrepresented in out-of-frame alpha sequences shared by twins. Zero-insertion results could be subject to partial confounding by invariant MAIT and iNKT cells. Its conclusions, products of cross-sectional statistical analysis, did not come from following the same donors.

This clonotype was detected ten times or more. Its antigen remains unidentified. TCRdb redid the calling of the 5' RACE reads with MiXCR, one entry per CDR3 protein. The sample lists 420,000 or so distinct CDR3 sequences, about 18% occurring once. Germline-derived CDR1 and CDR2 are DFQATT and SNEGSKA (reference sequence). V gave up 5 bases and J gave up 3 bases; unmatched junction bases: 9. The CDR3 consists of 15 residues. Sequencing was performed on naive T cells sorted from blood. The chain joins TRBV20-1 to TRBJ2-7, with 11 bases fitting TRBD2. The source of this sequence is a man aged 45 to 65 in good health. CDR3: CSASTLAGGNYEQYF. The CDR3 DNA reads TGCAGTGCTTCCACCTTAGCGGGAGGGAACTACGAGCAGTACTTC.